Below are 17 T cell receptor beta chains sequenced from a single sample in a study of identical twins. TCRdb reprocessed the 5' RACE reads with MiXCR, giving one entry per CDR3 protein. Of about 720,000 distinct CDR3 sequences in the sample, 15% to 20% were seen once. A further study also used this sample, focusing on T cells expressing NK-cell markers.

Sequencing used PBMCs. The receptors were sampled from a woman aged 18-29 years in good health.

This clonotype has more than one count but fewer than ten. The chain couples TRBV11-2 to TRBJ2-1; TRBD2 matches at 13 bases. The CDR3 totals 16 residues. Germline CDR1 reads SGHAT; CDR2 reads FQNNGV. The trim removed 2 bases at V and 8 bases at J, leaving 6 bases unmatched. CDR3 protein: CASSLKTSGRGDEQFF. CDR3 nucleotides: TGTGCCAGCAGCTTAAAAACTAGCGGGAGGGGGGATGAGCAGTTCTTC.

CDR3 nucleotides: TGTGCCAGCAGCTTAAGAGGGACTAGCGGGGGGGCGTCGGTCCAAGCCCAGTACTTC. Translated: CASSLRGTSGGASVQAQYF. V is TRBV11-2 and J is TRBJ2-5; TRBD2 matches at 16 bases. The CDR3 is 19 amino acids. Germline CDR1 and CDR2: SGHAT and FQNNGV. Trimming at V came to 2 bases and at J to 9 bases, leaving 15 bases not matched to a gene.

This clonotype was counted many times. The chain links TRBV7-9 to TRBJ1-6; D is uncertain. CDR1 SEHNR and CDR2 FQNEAQ come from the germline V gene (reference sequence). The CDR3 loop spans 13 amino acids. V was cut by 4 bases and J by 14 bases, with 15 bases left in between. DNA of the CDR3: TGTGCCAGCAGCTCAACTACAAGTAGGACCCTCCACTTT. Its protein is CASSSTTSRTLHF.

V gene TRBV2 combines with J gene TRBJ1-2; no clear D gene. CDR1 and CDR2 from the germline V gene are SNHLY and FYNNEI. V was trimmed by 8 bases and J by 5 bases, leaving 12 bases between them. CDR3 size: 12 residues. Written as DNA, the CDR3 is TGTGCCAGCCTCGGCAGTCATTATGGCTACACCTTC. Its protein is CASLGSHYGYTF.

In this sample, this clonotype turned up a few times. The chain uses TRBV12-3 or TRBV12-4 and TRBJ2-7; tentatively, D is TRBD1 (6 bases). With 7 bases removed from V and 6 bases from J, the gap between germline ends came to 13 bases. The CDR3 covers 12 residues. The CDR3 DNA follows: TGTGCCAGCACCGACAGGTTTAGCGAGCAGTACTTC. Its translation: CASTDRFSEQYF.

The chain is built from TRBV20-1 and TRBJ2-5; no definite D call. V gave up 3 bases and J gave up 2 bases, with 7 bases separating them. Germline V gene data show CDR1 as DFQATT and CDR2 as SNEGSKA (reference sequence). The CDR3 runs to 12 residues. In DNA form, the CDR3 reads TGCAGTGCTAGTATGGGGCAAGAGACCCAGTACTTC. Translating it yields CSASMGQETQYF.

The chain joins TRBV7-2 to TRBJ2-7, with 14 bases identical to TRBD2. V shed 6 bases, J shed 2 bases, and the junction held 6 bases outside the gene matches. Germline V gives CDR1 SGHTA, CDR2 FQGNSA. The length of the CDR3 is 16 residues. The CDR3 DNA reads as TGTGCCAGCAGTAGGACTAGCGGGGGGTCCGCCTACGAGCAGTACTTC. This codes for CASSRTSGGSAYEQYF. Full variable domain (remainder filled in from reference TRBV7-2 and TRBJ2-7): GAGVSQSPSNKVTEKGKDVELRCDPISGHTALYWYRQSLGQGLEFLIYFQGNSAPDKSGLPSDRFSAERTGGSVSTLTIQRTQQEDSAVYLCASSRTSGGSAYEQYFGPGTRLTVT.

This clonotype showed up just a few times. This chain uses TRBV6-2 or TRBV6-3 with TRBJ2-7, with 7 bases identical to TRBD1. Germline V gene sequence: CDR1 MNHEY, CDR2 SVGEGT. This CDR3 is 12 amino acids long. The J segment lost 4 bases and the V segment lost 5 bases, leaving 2 bases of the junction unmatched. DNA for the CDR3: TGTGCCAGCAGTGGACAGGTATACGAGCAGTACTTC. This translates into CASSGQVYEQYF.

This sequence joins TRBV4-1 and TRBJ2-3; tentatively, D is TRBD2 (5 bases). The CDR3 extends over 13 amino acids. V lost 4 bases and J 3 bases, leaving 8 bases between the germline ends. The germline CDR1 and CDR2 sequences are MGHRA and YSYEKL. DNA of the CDR3: TGCGCCAGCAGCCGCACTAGGACAGATACGCAGTATTTT. The encoded protein is CASSRTRTDTQYF.

This chain uses TRBV20-1 with TRBJ2-7; TRBD2 agrees at 9 bases. This CDR3 has 15 residues. The trim removed 2 bases at V and 7 bases at J, leaving 12 bases unmatched. CDR1 and CDR2 from the germline V gene are DFQATT and SNEGSKA (reference sequence). CDR3 sequence reads: CSARKFSGGQTEQYF. The CDR3 DNA reads as TGCAGTGCTAGAAAGTTCAGCGGGGGGCAGACAGAGCAGTACTTC.

This chain connects TRBV5-1 to TRBJ1-6; 9 nucleotides agree with TRBD1. Trimming removed 0 bases from V and 7 bases from J; junction bases left unmatched: 11. Looked up from germline, CDR1 is SGHRS and CDR2 is YFSETQ. This CDR3 spans 18 amino acids. The DNA of the CDR3 is TGCGCCAGCAGCTTGGCCAGGACAGGGGCACATCAGAATTCACCCCTCCACTTT. It codes for CASSLARTGAHQNSPLHF.

This clonotype turned up a few times. V is TRBV21-1 and J is TRBJ1-4; the D call TRBD1 from the table was never checked on the DNA. TRBV21-1 is a documented pseudogene. This CDR3 contains 15 residues. The CDR3 sequence: CASSAPAGLDEKLFF. The CDR3 region has the DNA TGTGCCAGCAGCGCCCCAGCCGGCCTGGATGAAAAACTGTTTTTT.

The rearrangement joins TRBV12-3 or TRBV12-4 to TRBJ2-3, with 12 nucleotides matching TRBD2. The CDR3 extends over 16 amino acids. J was trimmed by 7 bases and V by 4 bases; bases with no gene match: 9. The CDR3 is CASSSRLAGGPHTQYF. The CDR3 region has the DNA TGTGCCAGCAGTTCTCGTCTAGCGGGGGGGCCGCATACGCAGTATTTT.

A few counts support this clonotype. This chain joins TRBV20-1 and TRBJ1-6; D remains unclear. Trimming removed 5 bases at V and 9 bases at J, with 11 bases between. CDR1 DFQATT and CDR2 SNEGSKA come from the germline V gene (reference sequence). There are 12 residues in the CDR3. Written as DNA, the CDR3 is TGCAGTGCTGCACACGTGGGTTCACCCCTCCACTTT. Its protein is CSAAHVGSPLHF.

The chain employs TRBV4-1 and TRBJ2-5; tentatively, D is TRBD2 (5 bases). The ends were cut back, 1 base at V and 4 bases at J, with 10 bases in the middle. CDR1 and CDR2 from the germline V gene are MGHRA and YSYEKL. The length of the CDR3 is 14 residues. Here the CDR3 reads CASSQVRTSETQYF. The CDR3 DNA follows: TGCGCCAGCAGCCAAGTGCGGACTTCAGAGACCCAGTACTTC.

This clonotype has only a few counts. The DNA for the CDR3 is TGCAGCGTTGTTACGGGGACCCAGGACCCCTACGAGCAGTACTTC. It codes for CSVVTGTQDPYEQYF. This chain joins TRBV29-1 and TRBJ2-7, with D tentatively TRBD1 or TRBD2 (5 bases each). The CDR3 spans 15 residues. In germline, CDR1 is SQVTM, CDR2 ANQGSEA. The V end was cut by 4 bases, the J end by 2 bases, with 18 bases between.

This chain joins TRBV12-3 or TRBV12-4 and TRBJ2-2; D is undetermined. The CDR3 spans 13 residues. V gave up 8 bases and J gave up 2 bases, with 9 bases separating them. The CDR3, as DNA: TGTGCCAGCCGACGGGCAAACACCGGGGAGCTGTTTTTT. This encodes CASRRANTGELFF.